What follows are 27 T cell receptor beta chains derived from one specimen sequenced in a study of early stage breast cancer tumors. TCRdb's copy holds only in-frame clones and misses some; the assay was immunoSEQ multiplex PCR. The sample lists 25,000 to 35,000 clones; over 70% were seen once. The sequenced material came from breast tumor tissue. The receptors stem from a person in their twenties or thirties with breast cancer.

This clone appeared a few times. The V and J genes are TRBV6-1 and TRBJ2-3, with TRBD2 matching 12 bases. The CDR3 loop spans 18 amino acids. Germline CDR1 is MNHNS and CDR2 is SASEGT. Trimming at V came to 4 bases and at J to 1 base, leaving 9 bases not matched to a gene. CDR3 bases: TGTGCCAGCAGTGCCCTAGCGGGAGGGCTCGGGGGCACAGATACGCAGTATTTT. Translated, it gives CASSALAGGLGGTDTQYF.

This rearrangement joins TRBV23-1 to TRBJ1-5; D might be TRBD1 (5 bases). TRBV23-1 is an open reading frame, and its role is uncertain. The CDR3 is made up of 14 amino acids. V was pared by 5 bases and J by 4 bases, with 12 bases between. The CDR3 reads CASSKGRQNQPQHF. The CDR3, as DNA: TGCGCCAGCAGTAAGGGAAGACAGAATCAGCCCCAGCATTTT.

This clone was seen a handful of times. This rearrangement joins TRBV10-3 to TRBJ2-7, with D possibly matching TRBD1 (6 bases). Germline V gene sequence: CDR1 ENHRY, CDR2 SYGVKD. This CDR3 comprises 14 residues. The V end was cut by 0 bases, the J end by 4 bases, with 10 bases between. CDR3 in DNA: TGTGCCATCAGTGAGTCGGCAGGGGTGTACGAGCAGTACTTC. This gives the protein CAISESAGVYEQYF.

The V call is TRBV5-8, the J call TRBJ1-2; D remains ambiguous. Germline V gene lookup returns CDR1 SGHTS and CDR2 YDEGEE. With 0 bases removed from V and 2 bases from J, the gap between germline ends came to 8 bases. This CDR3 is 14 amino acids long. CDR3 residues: CASSLGPINYGYTF. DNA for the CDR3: TGTGCCAGCAGCTTGGGGCCAATAAACTATGGCTACACCTTC.

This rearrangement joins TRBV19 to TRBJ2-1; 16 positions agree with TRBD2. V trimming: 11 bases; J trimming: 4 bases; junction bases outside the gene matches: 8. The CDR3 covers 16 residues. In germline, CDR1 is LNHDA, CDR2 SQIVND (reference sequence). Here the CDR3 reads CAAGEGLAGGYNEQFF. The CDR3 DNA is TGTGCCGCGGGGGAGGGACTAGCGGGAGGGTACAATGAGCAGTTCTTC.

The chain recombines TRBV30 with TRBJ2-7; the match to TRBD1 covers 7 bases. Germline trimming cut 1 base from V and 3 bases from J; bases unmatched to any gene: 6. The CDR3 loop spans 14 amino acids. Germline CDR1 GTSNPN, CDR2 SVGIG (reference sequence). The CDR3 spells CAWSETGDNYEQYF. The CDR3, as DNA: TGTGCCTGGAGTGAAACAGGGGATAACTACGAGCAGTACTTC.

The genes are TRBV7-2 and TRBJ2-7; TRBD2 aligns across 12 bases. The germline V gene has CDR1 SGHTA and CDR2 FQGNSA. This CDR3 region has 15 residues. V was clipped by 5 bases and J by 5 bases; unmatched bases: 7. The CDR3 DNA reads TGTGCCAGCAGCCTAACTAGCGGGAGGTATAACGAGCAGTACTTC. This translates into CASSLTSGRYNEQYF.

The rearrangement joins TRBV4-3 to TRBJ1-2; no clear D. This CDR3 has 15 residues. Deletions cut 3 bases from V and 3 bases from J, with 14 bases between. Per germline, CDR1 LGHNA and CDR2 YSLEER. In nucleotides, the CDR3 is TGCGCCAGCAGCCAGATCCCCATGAGGGACTATGGCTACACCTTC. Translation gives CASSQIPMRDYGYTF.

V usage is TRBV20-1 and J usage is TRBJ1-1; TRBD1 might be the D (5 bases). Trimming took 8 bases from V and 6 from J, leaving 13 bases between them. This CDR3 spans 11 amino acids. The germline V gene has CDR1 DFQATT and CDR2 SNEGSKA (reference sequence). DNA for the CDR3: TGCAGTCTTGCAGGGATGTCTGAAGCTTTCTTT. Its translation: CSLAGMSEAFF.

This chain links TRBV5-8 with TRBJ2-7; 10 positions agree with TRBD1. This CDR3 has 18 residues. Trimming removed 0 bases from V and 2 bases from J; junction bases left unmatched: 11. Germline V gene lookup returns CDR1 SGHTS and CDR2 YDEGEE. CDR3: CASSLVLGSGTGAYEQYF. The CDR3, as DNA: TGTGCCAGCAGCTTGGTACTTGGTTCCGGGACAGGGGCCTACGAGCAGTACTTC.

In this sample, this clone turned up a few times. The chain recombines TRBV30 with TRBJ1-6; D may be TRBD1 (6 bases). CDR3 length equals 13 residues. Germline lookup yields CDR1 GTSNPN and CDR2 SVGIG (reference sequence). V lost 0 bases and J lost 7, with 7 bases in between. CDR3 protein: CAWSVGQNSPLHF. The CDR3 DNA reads TGTGCCTGGAGTGTAGGACAGAATTCACCCCTCCACTTT.

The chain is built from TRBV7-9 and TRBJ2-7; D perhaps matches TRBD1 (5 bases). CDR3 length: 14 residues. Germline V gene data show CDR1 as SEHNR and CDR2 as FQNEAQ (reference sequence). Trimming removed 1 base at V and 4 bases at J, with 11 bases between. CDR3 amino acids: CASSLGGRAYEQYF. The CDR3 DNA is TGTGCCAGCAGCTTAGGGGGCAGGGCGTACGAGCAGTACTTC. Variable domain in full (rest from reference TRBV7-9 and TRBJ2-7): DTGVSQNPRHKITKRGQNVTFRCDPISEHNRLYWYRQTLGQGPEFLTYFQNEAQLEKSRLLSDRFSAERPKGSFSTLEIQRTEQGDSAMYLCASSLGGRAYEQYFGPGTRLTVT.

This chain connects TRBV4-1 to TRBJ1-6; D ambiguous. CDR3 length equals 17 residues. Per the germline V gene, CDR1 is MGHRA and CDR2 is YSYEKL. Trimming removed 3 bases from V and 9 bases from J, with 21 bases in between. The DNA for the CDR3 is TGCGCCAGCAGCCAGACTAAGGGAGCCCCGGAAGGTTCACCCCTCCACTTT. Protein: CASSQTKGAPEGSPLHF.

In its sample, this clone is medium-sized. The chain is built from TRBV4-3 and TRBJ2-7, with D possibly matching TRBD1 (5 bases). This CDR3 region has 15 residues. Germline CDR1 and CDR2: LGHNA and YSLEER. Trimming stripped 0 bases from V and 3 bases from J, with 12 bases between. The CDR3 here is CASSQDRVEYYEQYF. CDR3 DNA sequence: TGCGCCAGCAGCCAAGACAGGGTGGAATACTACGAGCAGTACTTC.

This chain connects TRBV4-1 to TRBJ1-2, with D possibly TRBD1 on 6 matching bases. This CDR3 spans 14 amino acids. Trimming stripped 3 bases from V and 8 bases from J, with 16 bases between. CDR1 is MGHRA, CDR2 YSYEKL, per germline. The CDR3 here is CASSHNRVEGGYTF. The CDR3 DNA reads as TGCGCCAGCAGCCACAACAGGGTCGAGGGAGGCTACACCTTC.

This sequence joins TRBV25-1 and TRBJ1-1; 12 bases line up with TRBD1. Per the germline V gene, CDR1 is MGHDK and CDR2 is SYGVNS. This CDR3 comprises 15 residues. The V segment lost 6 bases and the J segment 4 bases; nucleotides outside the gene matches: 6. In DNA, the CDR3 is TGTGCCAGCAGGGGGGCGGGACAGGGGGCCACTGAAGCTTTCTTT. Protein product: CASRGAGQGATEAFF. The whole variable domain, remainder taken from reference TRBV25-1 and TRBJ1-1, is EADIYQTPRYLVIGTGKKITLECSQTMGHDKMYWYQQDPGMELHLIHYSYGVNSTEKGDLSSESTVSRIRTEHFPLTLESARPSHTSQYLCASRGAGQGATEAFFGQGTRLTVV.

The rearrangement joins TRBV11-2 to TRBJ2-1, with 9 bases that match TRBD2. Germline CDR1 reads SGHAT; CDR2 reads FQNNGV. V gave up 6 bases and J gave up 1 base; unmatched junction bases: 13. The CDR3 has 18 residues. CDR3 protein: CASRSPGTSHQSYNEQFF. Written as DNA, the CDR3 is TGTGCCAGCAGGTCTCCCGGGACTAGCCATCAATCCTACAATGAGCAGTTCTTC.

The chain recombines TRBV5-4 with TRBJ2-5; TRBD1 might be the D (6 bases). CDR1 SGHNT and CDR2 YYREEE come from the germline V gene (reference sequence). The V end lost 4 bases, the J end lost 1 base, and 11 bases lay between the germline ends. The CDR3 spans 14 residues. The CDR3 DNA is TGTGCCAGCAGCACACAGGGTTCCCAAGAGACCCAGTACTTC. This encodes CASSTQGSQETQYF.

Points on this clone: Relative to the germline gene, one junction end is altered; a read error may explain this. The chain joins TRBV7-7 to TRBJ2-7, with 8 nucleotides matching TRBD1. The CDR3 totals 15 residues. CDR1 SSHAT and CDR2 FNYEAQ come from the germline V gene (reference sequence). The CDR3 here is CASSSTGGYVYEQYF. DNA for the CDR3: TGTGCTAGCAGCTCCACAGGGGGTTATGTCTACGAGCAGTACTTC.

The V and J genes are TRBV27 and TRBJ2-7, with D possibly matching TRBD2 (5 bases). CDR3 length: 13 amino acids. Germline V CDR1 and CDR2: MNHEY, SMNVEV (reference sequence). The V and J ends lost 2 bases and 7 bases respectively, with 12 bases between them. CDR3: CASSLALAREQYF. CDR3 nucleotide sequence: TGTGCCAGCAGTTTAGCCCTAGCACGGGAGCAGTACTTC.

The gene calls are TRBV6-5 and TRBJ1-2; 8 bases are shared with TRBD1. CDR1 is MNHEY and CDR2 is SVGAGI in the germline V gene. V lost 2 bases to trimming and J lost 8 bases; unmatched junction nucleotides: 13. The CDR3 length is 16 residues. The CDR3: CASSYGQGAHRGGYTF. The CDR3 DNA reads TGTGCCAGCAGTTACGGGCAGGGGGCGCATCGGGGCGGCTACACCTTC.

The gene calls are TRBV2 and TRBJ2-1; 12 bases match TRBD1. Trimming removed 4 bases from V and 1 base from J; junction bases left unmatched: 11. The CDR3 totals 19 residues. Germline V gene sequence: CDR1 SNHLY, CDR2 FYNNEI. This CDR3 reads CASSGSGQGALTSYNEQFF. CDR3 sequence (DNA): TGTGCCAGCAGTGGCTCGGGACAGGGGGCGCTTACATCCTACAATGAGCAGTTCTTC.

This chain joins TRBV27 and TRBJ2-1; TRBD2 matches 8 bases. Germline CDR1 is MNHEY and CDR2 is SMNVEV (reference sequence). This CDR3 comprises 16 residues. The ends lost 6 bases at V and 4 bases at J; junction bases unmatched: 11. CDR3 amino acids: CASRASGSSLYNEQFF. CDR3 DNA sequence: TGTGCCAGCAGGGCGAGCGGGAGTTCCCTTTACAATGAGCAGTTCTTC.

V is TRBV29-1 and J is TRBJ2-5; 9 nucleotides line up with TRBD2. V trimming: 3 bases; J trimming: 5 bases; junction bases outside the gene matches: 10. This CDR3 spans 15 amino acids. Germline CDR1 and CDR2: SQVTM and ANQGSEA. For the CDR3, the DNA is TGCAGCGTTGACGGACTAGCGAACTGGCCGGAGACCCAGTACTTC. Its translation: CSVDGLANWPETQYF.

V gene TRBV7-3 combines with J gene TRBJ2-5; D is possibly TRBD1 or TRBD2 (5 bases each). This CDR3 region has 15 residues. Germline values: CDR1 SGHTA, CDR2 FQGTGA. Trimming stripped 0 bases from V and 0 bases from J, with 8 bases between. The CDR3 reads CASSLTGRHQETQYF. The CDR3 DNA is TGTGCCAGCAGCTTAACGGGACGGCACCAAGAGACCCAGTACTTC.

CDR3 protein: CASRELEVGNEQFF. The CDR3 coding sequence is TGTGCCAGCAGGGAACTAGAAGTAGGCAATGAGCAGTTCTTC. The chain recombines TRBV6-5 with TRBJ2-1, with D tentatively TRBD2 (5 bases). The CDR3 is made up of 14 amino acids. Germline V gives CDR1 MNHEY, CDR2 SVGAGI. V lost 6 bases, J lost 6 bases, and 15 bases lay in between.

The CDR3 coding sequence is TGTGCCAGTCAGACAGGAAATTACGAGCAGTACTTC. This encodes CASQTGNYEQYF. The chain recombines TRBV28 with TRBJ2-7; D is possibly TRBD1 (6 bases). CDR3 size: 12 residues. From germline, CDR1 is MDHEN and CDR2 SYDVKM. V lost 9 bases, J lost 4 bases, and 13 bases lay in between.